Reported below is one T cell receptor (beta chain). Relative to the germline gene, one junction end is altered; a read error may explain this. Germline loops: CDR1 SGHRS, CDR2 YFSETQ. CDR3 length equals 15 residues. The sample is drawn from a study of shared clonotypes between healthy human individuals. The data were produced by immunoSEQ multiplex PCR, yet TCRdb's version contains in-frame clones alone and is incomplete. The sample carries about 1.5 million clones, 95% to 99% recorded once. The specimen sequenced was naive CD4+ T cells sorted from blood. As to subset: CD45RA+ positively selected. V gene TRBV5-1 combines with J gene TRBJ2-1; D possibly uses TRBD1 or TRBD2 (5 bases each). The TCR originated in a man aged 30 to 39 in good health. DNA of the CDR3: TGCGCCAGCAGCTTGGACGGTGGACCCCCCCCCGGGGCGGTCTTC. Its translation is CASSLDGGPPPGAVF.